This T cell receptor beta chain was observed in a study of T cells in Graves' hyperthyroidism and ophthalmopathy. Study observations and caveats: Model predictions of ophthalmopathy came a median 6.5 months before onset.

CDR3 length: 14 residues. Amplification targeted TCR beta CDR3 regions from RNA transcripts. During a first-round RT-PCR of the TCR CDR3, the HTBI primer set was used. TCRdb recomputed calls from the multiplex PCR reads with MiXCR, one row per CDR3 protein. The repertoire holds 220,000 or so distinct CDR3 sequences, less than 20% seen once, with less than 35% in the top ten. Subjects with ophthalmopathy showed a Clinical Activity Score no lower than 3, a NOSPECS grade no lower than 4, and a duration shorter than 3 months. The study excluded patients with uncontrolled infection, other autoimmune disease, pregnancy or lactation. For the diagnoses, clinical symptoms, serum thyroxine and TRAb, thyroid ultrasound and orbital computed tomography were used. As for this clonotype: Its cognate antigen is unknown. At one boundary the junction diverges from the germline segment, which might be a read error.

The chain links TRBV12-3 or TRBV12-4 to TRBJ1-5; D is perhaps TRBD1 (6 bases). Sample: blood. The sequence derives from a woman in her late teens or twenties with Graves' ophthalmopathy. In DNA, the CDR3 is TGTACCAGCAGAACAGGGCCCGAAGGGCAGCCCCAGCATTTT. Protein product: CTSRTGPEGQPQHF.